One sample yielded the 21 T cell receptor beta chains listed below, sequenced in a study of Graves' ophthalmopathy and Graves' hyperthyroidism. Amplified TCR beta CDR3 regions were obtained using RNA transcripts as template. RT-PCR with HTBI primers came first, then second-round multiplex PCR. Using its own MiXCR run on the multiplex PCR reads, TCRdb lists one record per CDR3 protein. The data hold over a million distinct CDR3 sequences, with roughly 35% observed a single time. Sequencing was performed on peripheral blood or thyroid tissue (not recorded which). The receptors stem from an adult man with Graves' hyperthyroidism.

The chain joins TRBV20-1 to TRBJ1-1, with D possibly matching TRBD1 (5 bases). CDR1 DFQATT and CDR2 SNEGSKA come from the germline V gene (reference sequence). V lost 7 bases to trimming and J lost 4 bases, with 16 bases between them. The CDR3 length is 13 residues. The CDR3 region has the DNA TGCAGTGTTTTGAGTGGGGGACCCACTGAAGCTTTCTTT. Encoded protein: CSVLSGGPTEAFF.

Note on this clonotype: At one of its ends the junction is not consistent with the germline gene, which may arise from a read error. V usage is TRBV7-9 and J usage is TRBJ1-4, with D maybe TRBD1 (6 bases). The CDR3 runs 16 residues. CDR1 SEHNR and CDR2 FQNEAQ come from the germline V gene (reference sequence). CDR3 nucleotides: TGTGCCAGCAGCTTAGCGGGGGCCTCCTACAATGAAAGACTGTTTTTT. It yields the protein CASSLAGASYNERLFF.

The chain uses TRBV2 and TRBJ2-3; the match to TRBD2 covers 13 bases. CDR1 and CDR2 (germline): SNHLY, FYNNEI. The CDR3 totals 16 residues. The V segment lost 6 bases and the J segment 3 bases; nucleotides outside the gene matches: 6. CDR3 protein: CASSSLAGGPTDTQYF. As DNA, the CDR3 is TGTGCCAGCAGCTCACTAGCGGGAGGGCCGACAGATACGCAGTATTTT. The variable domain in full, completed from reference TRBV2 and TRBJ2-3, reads EPEVTQTPSHQVTQMGQEVILRCVPISNHLYFYWYRQILGQKVEFLVSFYNNEISEKSEIFDDQFSVERPDGSNFTLKIRSTKLEDSAMYFCASSSLAGGPTDTQYFGPGTRLTVL.

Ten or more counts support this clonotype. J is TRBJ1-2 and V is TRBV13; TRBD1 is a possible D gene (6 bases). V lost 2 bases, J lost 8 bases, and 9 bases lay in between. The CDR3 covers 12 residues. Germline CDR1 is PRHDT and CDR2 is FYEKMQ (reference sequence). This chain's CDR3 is CASSLNREGYTF. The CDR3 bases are TGTGCCAGCAGCTTAAACAGGGAGGGCTACACCTTC.

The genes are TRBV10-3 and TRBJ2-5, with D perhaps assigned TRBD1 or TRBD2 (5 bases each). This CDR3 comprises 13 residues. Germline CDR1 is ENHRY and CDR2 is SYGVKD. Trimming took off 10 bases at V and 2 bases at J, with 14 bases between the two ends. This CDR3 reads CATKRDDQETQYF. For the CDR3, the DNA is TGTGCCACAAAACGGGACGATCAAGAGACCCAGTACTTC.

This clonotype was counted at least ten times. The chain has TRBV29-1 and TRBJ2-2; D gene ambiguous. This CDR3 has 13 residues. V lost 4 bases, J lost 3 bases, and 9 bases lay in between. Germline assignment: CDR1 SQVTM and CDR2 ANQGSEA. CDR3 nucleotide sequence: TGCAGCGTTGTGAGGTCTTACACCGGGGAGCTGTTTTTT. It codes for CSVVRSYTGELFF.

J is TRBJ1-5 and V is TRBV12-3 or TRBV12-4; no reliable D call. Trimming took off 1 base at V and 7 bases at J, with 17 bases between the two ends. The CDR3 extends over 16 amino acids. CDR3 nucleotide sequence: TGTGCCAGCAGTTTAGGGTTCGGAGTAGGAGAGCAGCCCCAGCATTTT. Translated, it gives CASSLGFGVGEQPQHF.

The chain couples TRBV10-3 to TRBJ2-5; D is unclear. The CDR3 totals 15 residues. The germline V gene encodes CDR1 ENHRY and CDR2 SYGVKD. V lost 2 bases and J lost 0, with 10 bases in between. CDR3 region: CAISEGVADQETQYF. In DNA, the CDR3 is TGTGCCATCAGTGAGGGGGTGGCGGACCAAGAGACCCAGTACTTC.

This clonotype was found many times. CDR3 sequence reads: CASSLGVATNEKLFF. The CDR3 region has the DNA TGTGCCAGCAGCTTAGGGGTTGCAACTAATGAAAAACTGTTTTTT. The chain uses TRBV11-2 and TRBJ1-4; no definite D call. The CDR3 is 15 amino acids. Trimming took off 1 base at V and 0 bases at J, with 6 bases between the two ends. CDR1 SGHAT and CDR2 FQNNGV come from the germline V gene.

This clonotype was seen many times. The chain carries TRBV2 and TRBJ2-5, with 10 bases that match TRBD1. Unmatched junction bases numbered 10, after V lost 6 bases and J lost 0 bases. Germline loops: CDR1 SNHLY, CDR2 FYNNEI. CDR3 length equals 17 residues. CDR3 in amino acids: CASRPLGQGDYQETQYF. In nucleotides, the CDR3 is TGTGCCAGCAGGCCCCTCGGACAGGGGGACTACCAAGAGACCCAGTACTTC. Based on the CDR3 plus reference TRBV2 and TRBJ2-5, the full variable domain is EPEVTQTPSHQVTQMGQEVILRCVPISNHLYFYWYRQILGQKVEFLVSFYNNEISEKSEIFDDQFSVERPDGSNFTLKIRSTKLEDSAMYFCASRPLGQGDYQETQYFGPGTRLLVL.

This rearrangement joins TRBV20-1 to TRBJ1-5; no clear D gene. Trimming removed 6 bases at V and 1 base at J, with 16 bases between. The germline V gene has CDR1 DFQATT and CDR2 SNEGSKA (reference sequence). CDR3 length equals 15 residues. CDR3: CSAISRVVSNQPQHF. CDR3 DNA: TGCAGTGCCATCTCCCGGGTGGTGAGCAATCAGCCCCAGCATTTT.

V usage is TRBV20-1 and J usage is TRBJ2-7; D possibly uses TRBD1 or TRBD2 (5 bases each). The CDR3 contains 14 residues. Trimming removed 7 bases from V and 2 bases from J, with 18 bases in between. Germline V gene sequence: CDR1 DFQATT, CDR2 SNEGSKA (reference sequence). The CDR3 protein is CSVAGTGKAYEQYF. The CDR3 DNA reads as TGCAGTGTTGCCGGGACCGGGAAAGCCTACGAGCAGTACTTC.

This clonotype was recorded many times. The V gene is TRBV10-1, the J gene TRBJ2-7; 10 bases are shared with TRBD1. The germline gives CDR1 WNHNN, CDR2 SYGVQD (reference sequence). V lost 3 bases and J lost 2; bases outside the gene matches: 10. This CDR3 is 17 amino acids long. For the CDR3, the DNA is TGCGCCAGCAGTGACCATGCGGGACAGGGGACACCCTACGAGCAGTACTTC. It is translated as CASSDHAGQGTPYEQYF.

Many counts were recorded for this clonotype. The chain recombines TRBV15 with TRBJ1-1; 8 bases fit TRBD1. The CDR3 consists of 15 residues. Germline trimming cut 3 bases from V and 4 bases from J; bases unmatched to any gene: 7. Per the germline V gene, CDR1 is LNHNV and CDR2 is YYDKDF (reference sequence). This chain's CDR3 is CATSSRTGMSTEAFF. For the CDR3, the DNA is TGTGCCACCAGCAGTAGGACAGGGATGAGCACTGAAGCTTTCTTT.

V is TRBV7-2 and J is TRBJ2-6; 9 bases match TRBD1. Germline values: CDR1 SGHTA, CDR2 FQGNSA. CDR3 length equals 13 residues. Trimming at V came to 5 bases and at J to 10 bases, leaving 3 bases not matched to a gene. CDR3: CASSQTGGNVLTF. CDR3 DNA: TGTGCCAGCAGCCAGACAGGGGGTAACGTCCTGACTTTC. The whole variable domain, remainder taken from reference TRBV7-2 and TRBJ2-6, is GAGVSQSPSNKVTEKGKDVELRCDPISGHTALYWYRQSLGQGLEFLIYFQGNSAPDKSGLPSDRFSAERTGGSVSTLTIQRTQQEDSAVYLCASSQTGGNVLTFGAGSRLTVL.

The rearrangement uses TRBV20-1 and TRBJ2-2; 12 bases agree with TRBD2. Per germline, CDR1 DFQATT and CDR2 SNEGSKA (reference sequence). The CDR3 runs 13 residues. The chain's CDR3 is CSVGLAGTGELFF. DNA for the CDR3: TGCAGCGTAGGACTAGCGGGAACCGGGGAGCTGTTTTTT.

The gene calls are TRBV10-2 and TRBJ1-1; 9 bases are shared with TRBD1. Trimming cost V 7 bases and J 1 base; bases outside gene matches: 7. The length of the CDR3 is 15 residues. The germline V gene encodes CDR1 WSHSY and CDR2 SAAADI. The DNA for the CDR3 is TGCGCCAGCACCAAAGGGGACAGGGAGAACACTGAAGCTTTCTTT. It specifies CASTKGDRENTEAFF.

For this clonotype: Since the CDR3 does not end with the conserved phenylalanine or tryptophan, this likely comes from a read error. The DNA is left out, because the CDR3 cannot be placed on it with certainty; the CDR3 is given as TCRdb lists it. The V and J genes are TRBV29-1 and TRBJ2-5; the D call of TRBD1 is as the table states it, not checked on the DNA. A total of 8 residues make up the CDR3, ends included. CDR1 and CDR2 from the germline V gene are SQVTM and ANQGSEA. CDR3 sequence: CSVAPWVS.

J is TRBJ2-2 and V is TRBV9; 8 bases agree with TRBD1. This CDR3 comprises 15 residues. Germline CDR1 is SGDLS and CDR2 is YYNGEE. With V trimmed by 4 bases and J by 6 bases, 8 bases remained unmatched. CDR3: CASSLRQGLSGELFF. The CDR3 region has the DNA TGTGCCAGCAGCTTACGACAGGGGCTCTCCGGGGAGCTGTTTTTT. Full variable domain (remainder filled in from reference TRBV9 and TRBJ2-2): DSGVTQTPKHLITATGQRVTLRCSPRSGDLSVYWYQQSLDQGLQFLIQYYNGEERAKGNILERFSAQQFPDLHSELNLSSLELGDSALYFCASSLRQGLSGELFFGEGSRLTVL.

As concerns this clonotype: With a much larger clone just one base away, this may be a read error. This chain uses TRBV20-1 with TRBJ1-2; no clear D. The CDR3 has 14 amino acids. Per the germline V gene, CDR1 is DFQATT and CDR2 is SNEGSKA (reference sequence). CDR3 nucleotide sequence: TGCAGTGCTAGAGAAAACAGCATTAACTGTGGCTACACCTTC. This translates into CSARENSINCGYTF.

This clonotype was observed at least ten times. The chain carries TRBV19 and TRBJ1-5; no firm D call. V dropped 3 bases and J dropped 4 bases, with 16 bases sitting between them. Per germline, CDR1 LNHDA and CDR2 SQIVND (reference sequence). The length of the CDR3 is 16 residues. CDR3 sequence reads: CASSINRGGRNQPQHF. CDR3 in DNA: TGTGCCAGTAGTATTAATCGGGGTGGGAGGAATCAGCCCCAGCATTTT.